One and the same sample provided the 5 T cell receptor beta chains below, sequenced in a study of blood T cells in healthy people across ages. Sample-barcoded 5' priming and a J-beta primer mix drove a second PCR of roughly 7 to 11 cycles. In TCRdb, the 5' RACE reads were re-called with MiXCR into one record per CDR3 protein. The table has about 730,000 distinct CDR3 sequences, roughly 47% seen once; the top ten hold about 20%. Sequencing used blood. The receptors come from an older woman in good health.

This clonotype was picked up a small number of times. V is TRBV9 and J is TRBJ1-1, with D possibly TRBD1 on 6 matching bases. Germline CDR1 is SGDLS and CDR2 is YYNGEE. Trimming pared 2 bases from V and 12 bases from J, leaving 14 bases between. The CDR3 is 12 amino acids. The CDR3, as DNA: TGTGCCAGCAGCGTTGAAACAGGGCCTACTTTCTTT. This encodes CASSVETGPTFF.

This clonotype was seen ten or more times. The V gene is TRBV6-1, the J gene TRBJ1-4; TRBD1 matches 8 bases. The CDR3 loop spans 15 amino acids. The trim removed 7 bases at V and 8 bases at J, leaving 12 bases unmatched. The V gene's germline CDR1 is MNHNS and CDR2 SASEGT. The CDR3 sequence is CASKNLNRGNEKLFF. In nucleotides, the CDR3 is TGTGCCAGCAAGAATCTAAACAGGGGGAACGAAAAACTGTTTTTT.

The V and J genes are TRBV6-1 and TRBJ2-4; D may correspond to TRBD1 or TRBD2 (5 bases each). The better agreement between TRBJ2-7 and the DNA end casts doubt on the J call. Germline-derived CDR1 and CDR2 are MNHNS and SASEGT. CDR3 length: 15 amino acids. The CDR3 sequence is CASSLSGPGGYEQYF. The CDR3 DNA is TGTGCCAGCAGTCTATCCGGGCCTGGGGGCTACGAGCAGTACTTC.

The V and J genes are TRBV9 and TRBJ2-5; tentative D call: TRBD2 (6 bases). The CDR3 contains 14 residues. CDR1 and CDR2 (germline): SGDLS, YYNGEE. V was pared by 4 bases and J by 2 bases, with 12 bases between. Here the CDR3 reads CASSPGTPQETQYF. For the CDR3, the DNA is TGTGCCAGCAGCCCGGGGACTCCACAAGAGACCCAGTACTTC. Based on the CDR3 plus reference TRBV9 and TRBJ2-5, the full variable domain is DSGVTQTPKHLITATGQRVTLRCSPRSGDLSVYWYQQSLDQGLQFLIQYYNGEERAKGNILERFSAQQFPDLHSELNLSSLELGDSALYFCASSPGTPQETQYFGPGTRLLVL.

This sequence joins TRBV25-1 and TRBJ2-1; 7 nucleotides align to TRBD1. V lost 4 bases and J lost 13; bases outside the gene matches: 13. Germline values: CDR1 MGHDK, CDR2 SYGVNS. The CDR3 has 14 amino acids. The CDR3 here is CASSAPTGVETQFF. Here the CDR3 DNA reads TGTGCCAGCAGTGCCCCTACAGGGGTGGAGACCCAGTTCTTC. The full variable domain, completed using reference TRBV25-1 and TRBJ2-1, is EADIYQTPRYLVIGTGKKITLECSQTMGHDKMYWYQQDPGMELHLIHYSYGVNSTEKGDLSSESTVSRIRTEHFPLTLESARPSHTSQYLCASSAPTGVETQFFGPGTRLTVL.